A single sample gave rise to the 8 T cell receptor beta chains below, sequenced in a study of blood T cell repertoires in COVID-19 (dated by TCRdb to 2018 to 2021). Libraries were prepared through the immunoSEQ multiplex PCR assay. TCRdb mirrors the immuneACCESS table, restricted to in-frame sequences. Some clones are absent from its copies; in checked studies, under half trace to an unresolved V gene, and the reason for the others is unknown. The table for this sample lists roughly 82,000 clones; around 83% of them were counted only once. The ten largest clones take up 15% to 20% of the sample. The sequenced sample consisted of peripheral blood. These receptors came from a woman aged 55 to 70 with acute or convalescent COVID-19.

This clone was detected only a few times. Written as DNA, the CDR3 is TGTGCCAGTAGTATAGAAGGAGCGGGAAGTGGCTACACCTTC. Translating gives CASSIEGAGSGYTF. This rearrangement joins TRBV19 to TRBJ1-2; D ambiguous. CDR3 length: 14 amino acids. Germline CDR1 LNHDA, CDR2 SQIVND (reference sequence). Trimming removed 0 bases at V and 7 bases at J, with 12 bases between. The full variable domain, its missing parts supplied by reference TRBV19 and TRBJ1-2, is DGGITQSPKYLFRKEGQNVTLSCEQNLNHDAMYWYRQDPGQGLRLIYYSQIVNDFQKGDIAEGYSVSREKKESFPLTVTSAQKNPTAFYLCASSIEGAGSGYTFGSGTRLTVV.

The V call is TRBV5-6, the J call TRBJ1-5; 7 nucleotides line up with TRBD1. Looked up from germline, CDR1 is SGHDT and CDR2 is YYEEEE. V trimming: 4 bases; J trimming: 10 bases; junction bases outside the gene matches: 8. The CDR3 loop spans 13 amino acids. The DNA of the CDR3 is TGTGCCAGCAGCGCTGATCAGGGGGACCCCCAGCATTTT. Translation gives CASSADQGDPQHF.

In its sample, this clone was seen once. J is TRBJ1-2 and V is TRBV5-1; D is uncertain. V gave up 4 bases and J gave up 0 bases, with 13 bases separating them. Germline CDR1 is SGHRS and CDR2 is YFSETQ. CDR3 length equals 15 residues. CDR3 sequence reads: CASSVGSASNYGYTF. The CDR3 coding sequence is TGCGCCAGCAGCGTCGGCAGCGCCTCTAACTATGGCTACACCTTC.

The J gene is TRBJ1-6, the V gene TRBV2; the match to TRBD1 covers 7 bases. This CDR3 spans 15 amino acids. J gave up 7 bases and V 5 bases, and 8 bases lay outside the gene matches. CDR1 is SNHLY and CDR2 is FYNNEI in the germline V gene. CDR3 region: CASSTQGGKNSPLHF. The CDR3 DNA reads as TGTGCCAGCAGTACCCAGGGGGGAAAGAATTCACCCCTCCACTTT.

This clone was found a few times. The V call is TRBV3-1 (or the pseudogene TRBV3-2), the J call TRBJ2-7; a possible D gene is TRBD1 (6 bases). V lost 3 bases and J 0 bases, leaving 12 bases between the germline ends. Germline loops: CDR1 LGHDT, CDR2 YNNKEL (reference sequence). CDR3 length: 15 amino acids. The CDR3 DNA sequence: TGTGCCAGCAGCCACGGACAGATGAGCTCCTACGAGCAGTACTTC. Its protein product is CASSHGQMSSYEQYF.

The V and J genes are TRBV3-1 (or the pseudogene TRBV3-2) and TRBJ2-1, with TRBD2 matching over 12 bases. Trimming cost V 0 bases and J 7 bases; bases outside gene matches: 4. This CDR3 comprises 16 residues. Germline-derived CDR1 and CDR2 are LGHDT and YNNKEL (reference sequence). The CDR3 DNA reads TGTGCCAGCAGCCAAGAGGGACTAGCGGGCGTAAATGAGCAGTTCTTC. Residues: CASSQEGLAGVNEQFF.

The chain is built from TRBV19 and TRBJ2-1; 9 bases line up with TRBD1. The germline V gene has CDR1 LNHDA and CDR2 SQIVND (reference sequence). This CDR3 has 15 amino acids. Losses at the gene ends were 3 bases for V and 7 bases for J; bases not matched to a gene: 7. The CDR3: CASSIGTGSGNEQFF. The DNA for the CDR3 is TGTGCCAGTAGTATCGGGACAGGGTCCGGGAATGAGCAGTTCTTC.

The genes are TRBV15 and TRBJ2-7; 7 positions match TRBD2. Germline V gene sequence: CDR1 LNHNV, CDR2 YYDKDF (reference sequence). J gave up 2 bases and V 2 bases, and 9 bases lay outside the gene matches. The CDR3 runs 16 residues. This CDR3 is CATSRHIREGTYEQYF. In DNA form, the CDR3 reads TGTGCCACCAGCAGACACATCAGGGAGGGCACCTACGAGCAGTACTTC.